This entry describes one TCR beta chain. Its antigen is undetermined. The PCR had 60 Vbeta and 13 Jbeta primers. The assay was immunoSEQ multiplex PCR, and TCRdb's table has in-frame clones only and misses some. The top ten clones hold 0.38% of a sample with about 180,000 clones, around 82% of them seen once. These data are taken from a study of cytomegalovirus exposure and HLA in healthy donors. Study results and caveats: Many donors shared some public TCRs, even though most TCR sequences were rare. In an earlier analysis, about 87% or about 30%: the productive usage of most TCR beta V segments. Accurate predictions that matched the HLA-A and HLA-B alleles of most subjects were reportedly made from TCR beta sequences.

The CDR3 spans 16 residues. The V and J ends lost 6 bases and 4 bases, in that order; junction bases with no gene match: 11. Germline CDR1 SGDLS, CDR2 YYNGEE. At collection, donors were nominally healthy, but unrecorded immune exposures were probable. Sequenced input: PBMCs. The sequence was obtained from a boy aged 2 to 10 in good health and CMV-seronegative. The chain recombines TRBV9 with TRBJ1-2, with 11 bases lining up with TRBD1. The CDR3 sequence is CASNPVGTGGTYGYTF. CDR3 DNA sequence: TGTGCCAGCAACCCAGTCGGGACAGGGGGTACCTATGGCTACACCTTC. The whole variable domain, remainder taken from reference TRBV9 and TRBJ1-2, is DSGVTQTPKHLITATGQRVTLRCSPRSGDLSVYWYQQSLDQGLQFLIQYYNGEERAKGNILERFSAQQFPDLHSELNLSSLELGDSALYFCASNPVGTGGTYGYTFGSGTRLTVV.